Each of the 27 T cell receptor beta chains below was sequenced from the same sample in a study of blood T cell repertoires in COVID-19. TCRdb's table, derived via immunoSEQ multiplex PCR, lists solely in-frame clones and lacks some. Among 200,000 or so clones listed, approximately 78% were seen once. The specimen sequenced was peripheral blood. Receptors were obtained from a woman of 80 years or more with acute or convalescent COVID-19.

This chain connects TRBV19 to TRBJ1-1; D might be TRBD1 (5 bases). The V gene lost 6 bases and the J gene lost 4 bases, with 18 bases spanning the gap. The V gene's germline CDR1 is LNHDA and CDR2 SQIVND (reference sequence). This CDR3 has 15 residues. As DNA, the CDR3 is TGTGCCAGTAGCCCCACAGTGGGGCTGGGCACTGAAGCTTTCTTT. Translated: CASSPTVGLGTEAFF.

The V gene is TRBV6-2 or TRBV6-3, the J gene TRBJ2-7, with 7 bases fitting TRBD1. The germline V gene has CDR1 MNHEY and CDR2 SVGEGT. V dropped 2 bases and J dropped 0; count of bases not matched to a gene: 10. The CDR3 length is 17 residues. CDR3 in DNA: TGTGCCAGCAGTTACCCCATGACAGGGTTCGACTCCTACGAGCAGTACTTC. This codes for CASSYPMTGFDSYEQYF.

This clone was detected only once. CDR3 coding DNA: TGCGCCAGCAGCCAAGGAGGGGAGGTAAATCAGCCCCAGCATTTT. It is translated as CASSQGGEVNQPQHF. The chain carries TRBV4-3 and TRBJ1-5, with a possible D match to TRBD1 (5 bases). In germline, CDR1 is LGHNA, CDR2 YSLEER. This CDR3 has 15 amino acids. V was shortened by 1 base and J by 4 bases, with 11 bases between the two germline ends.

The chain carries TRBV5-4 and TRBJ1-4; D is possibly TRBD1 (6 bases). The germline CDR1 and CDR2 sequences are SGHNT and YYREEE (reference sequence). The CDR3 contains 14 residues. The germline V and J ends were trimmed by 2 bases and 4 bases, with 9 bases remaining between them. CDR3 region: CASSFGGVNEKLFF. CDR3 bases: TGTGCCAGCAGCTTTGGGGGCGTTAATGAAAAACTGTTTTTT.

V usage is TRBV6-1 and J usage is TRBJ1-2; D is uncertain. The germline CDR1 and CDR2 sequences are MNHNS and SASEGT. Trimming cost V 2 bases and J 2 bases, with 12 bases left between them. The CDR3 sequence is 15 residues long. The CDR3 spells CASSESGNQNYGYTF. The CDR3 nucleotides read TGTGCCAGCAGTGAATCCGGGAACCAGAACTATGGCTACACCTTC.

In nucleotides, the CDR3 is TGTGCCAGCAGCGGACAGGGGAATTCACCCCTCCACTTT. Amino acids: CASSGQGNSPLHF. This chain joins TRBV28 and TRBJ1-6, with TRBD1 matching over 9 bases. The germline CDR1 and CDR2 sequences are MDHEN and SYDVKM. The CDR3 consists of 13 residues. Trimming took 6 bases from V and 7 from J; bases not matched to a gene: 1.

The rearrangement joins TRBV6-2 or TRBV6-3 to TRBJ1-6; no definite D call. Trimming stripped 6 bases from V and 7 bases from J, with 16 bases between. The V gene's germline CDR1 is MNHEY and CDR2 SVGEGT. This CDR3 spans 15 amino acids. The CDR3 protein is CASSNLRGVNSPLHF. In DNA, the CDR3 is TGTGCCAGCAGCAACCTCCGCGGGGTGAATTCACCCCTCCACTTT.

The chain couples TRBV5-1 to TRBJ2-1, with TRBD1 identical over 11 bases. V lost 3 bases and J lost 9; bases outside the gene matches: 11. This CDR3 contains 16 residues. The germline gives CDR1 SGHRS, CDR2 YFSETQ. The chain's CDR3 is CASSWTPGQGETEQFF. In DNA form, the CDR3 reads TGCGCCAGCAGCTGGACCCCGGGACAGGGGGAGACTGAGCAGTTCTTC.

The gene calls are TRBV4-2 and TRBJ1-3; 8 bases match TRBD1. The germline V gene has CDR1 LGHNA and CDR2 YNFKEQ. The CDR3 loop spans 16 amino acids. Trimming took 0 bases from V and 8 from J; bases not matched to a gene: 9. CDR3 sequence: CASSQDSARGPDTIYF. The CDR3 DNA is TGTGCCAGCAGCCAAGATTCGGCCAGGGGGCCTGACACCATATATTTT.

This rearrangement joins TRBV14 to TRBJ2-1; a possible D gene is TRBD2 (5 bases). Trimming cost V 4 bases and J 8 bases, with 12 bases left between them. Germline CDR1 SGHDN, CDR2 FVKESK. The CDR3 runs to 13 residues. The CDR3 coding sequence is TGTGCCAGCAGCCTGTTCCGGGGTGATGAGCAGTTCTTC. Protein product: CASSLFRGDEQFF.

CDR3 protein: CASRLQETQYF. Written as DNA, the CDR3 is TGTGCCAGCAGACTGCAAGAGACCCAGTACTTC. The rearrangement joins TRBV28 to TRBJ2-5; D uncertain. The germline gives CDR1 MDHEN, CDR2 SYDVKM. The CDR3 totals 11 residues. The V gene lost 6 bases and the J gene lost 2 bases, with 4 bases spanning the gap.

The chain links TRBV7-2 to TRBJ2-3; a possible D gene is TRBD1 (5 bases). CDR1 and CDR2 (germline): SGHTA, FQGNSA. Trimming took 1 base from V and 8 from J, leaving 13 bases between them. The CDR3 sequence is 14 residues long. CDR3 residues: CASSLEGRWGTQYF. CDR3 nucleotide sequence: TGTGCCAGCAGCTTAGAGGGGCGATGGGGTACGCAGTATTTT.

The chain couples TRBV7-9 to TRBJ2-2; TRBD1 matches 7 bases. In germline, CDR1 is SEHNR, CDR2 FQNEAQ (reference sequence). The trim removed 6 bases at V and 7 bases at J, leaving 8 bases unmatched. The CDR3 covers 14 residues. CDR3 sequence: CASSAQGLVGELFF. The CDR3 nucleotides read TGTGCCAGCAGTGCACAGGGGTTGGTCGGGGAGCTGTTTTTT.

This chain uses TRBV19 with TRBJ1-5, with TRBD1 matching 8 bases. In germline, CDR1 is LNHDA, CDR2 SQIVND (reference sequence). V was pared by 5 bases and J by 3 bases, with 6 bases of the junction left unmatched. The CDR3 sequence is 15 residues long. Here the CDR3 reads CASSATGGTNQPQHF. In nucleotides, the CDR3 is TGTGCCAGTAGTGCTACAGGGGGAACCAATCAGCCCCAGCATTTT.

V and J are TRBV27 and TRBJ2-3, with 9 bases fitting TRBD2. CDR1 is MNHEY and CDR2 is SMNVEV in the germline V gene (reference sequence). With V trimmed by 6 bases and J by 3 bases, 4 bases remained unmatched. The CDR3 covers 14 residues. The CDR3 reads CASSLGLATDTQYF. In DNA, the CDR3 is TGTGCCAGCAGCCTGGGACTAGCTACAGATACGCAGTATTTT.

This chain joins TRBV29-1 and TRBJ1-1; the match to TRBD1 covers 8 bases. There are 11 residues in the CDR3. CDR1 SQVTM and CDR2 ANQGSEA come from the germline V gene. V dropped 6 bases and J dropped 11; count of bases not matched to a gene: 8. In nucleotides, the CDR3 is TGCAGCGTGGAAAGAGGACAGGGCGCTTTCTTT. Its protein is CSVERGQGAFF.

The rearrangement links TRBV3-1 (or the pseudogene TRBV3-2) to TRBJ2-3; 15 bases are a match to TRBD2. Germline V gene lookup returns CDR1 LGHDT and CDR2 YNNKEL (reference sequence). V was pared by 4 bases and J by 6 bases, with 5 bases of the junction left unmatched. This CDR3 has 16 residues. CDR3 coding DNA: TGTGCCAGCAGCCGAGGACTAGCGGGAGGGTTGGATACGCAGTATTTT. This sequence encodes CASSRGLAGGLDTQYF.

V and J are TRBV7-8 and TRBJ2-1; the match to TRBD2 covers 9 bases. Per the germline V gene, CDR1 is SGHVS and CDR2 is FQNEAQ. Trimming cost V 3 bases and J 1 base; bases outside gene matches: 7. CDR3 size: 17 residues. The CDR3 DNA reads as TGTGCCAGCAGCTTGGTTGTCGCGGGAGGGTCCTACAATGAGCAGTTCTTC. Protein: CASSLVVAGGSYNEQFF.

This clone was counted only a few times. The gene calls are TRBV7-9 and TRBJ2-7; TRBD2 matches at 9 bases. The CDR3 totals 17 residues. Trimming removed 1 base from V and 5 bases from J; junction bases left unmatched: 12. In germline, CDR1 is SEHNR, CDR2 FQNEAQ (reference sequence). CDR3 amino acids: CASSLGMGVAGDNEQYF. In nucleotides, the CDR3 is TGTGCCAGCAGCTTAGGTATGGGAGTAGCGGGAGATAACGAGCAGTACTTC.

This chain connects TRBV9 to TRBJ1-1; TRBD1 matches at 10 bases. The CDR3 extends over 15 amino acids. The V segment lost 3 bases and the J segment 3 bases; nucleotides outside the gene matches: 5. Germline V gene sequence: CDR1 SGDLS, CDR2 YYNGEE. The CDR3 reads CASSAHGTGDTEAFF. As DNA, the CDR3 is TGTGCCAGCAGCGCCCACGGGACAGGGGACACTGAAGCTTTCTTT. The full variable domain, with the rest looked up from reference TRBV9 and TRBJ1-1, is DSGVTQTPKHLITATGQRVTLRCSPRSGDLSVYWYQQSLDQGLQFLIQYYNGEERAKGNILERFSAQQFPDLHSELNLSSLELGDSALYFCASSAHGTGDTEAFFGQGTRLTVV.

This rearrangement joins TRBV28 to TRBJ2-3; no definite D call. The CDR3 loop spans 16 amino acids. Trimming stripped 6 bases from V and 4 bases from J, with 20 bases between. Germline V lookup: CDR1 MDHEN, CDR2 SYDVKM. The CDR3 nucleotides read TGTGCCAGCAGCCGCCCACGTCCAGGATCTCCAGATACGCAGTATTTT. Translated: CASSRPRPGSPDTQYF.

The rearrangement links TRBV15 to TRBJ2-1; TRBD2 matches at 13 bases. After removal of 5 bases from V and 2 bases from J, the junction contained 3 bases not matched to a gene. The CDR3 covers 16 residues. Germline values: CDR1 LNHNV, CDR2 YYDKDF (reference sequence). CDR3 coding DNA: TGTGCCACCAGCCGGGGACTAGCGGGAACCTACAATGAGCAGTTCTTC. Translated: CATSRGLAGTYNEQFF.

This clone was seen only once. This rearrangement joins TRBV4-1 to TRBJ1-5; D perhaps matches TRBD1 (5 bases). CDR3 size: 17 residues. The germline V gene has CDR1 MGHRA and CDR2 YSYEKL. V lost 0 bases, J lost 6 bases, and 18 bases lay in between. The CDR3: CASSQDIPGLRGQPQHF. Written as DNA, the CDR3 is TGCGCCAGCAGCCAAGATATCCCCGGGCTTAGGGGTCAGCCCCAGCATTTT.

V and J are TRBV7-9 and TRBJ2-7; 8 bases fit TRBD1. J lost 4 bases, V lost 5 bases, and 13 bases had no gene match. The CDR3 totals 16 residues. Germline V gene lookup returns CDR1 SEHNR and CDR2 FQNEAQ (reference sequence). CDR3 protein: CASSVSTGQAEYEQYF. CDR3 nucleotide sequence: TGTGCCAGCAGCGTTAGCACGGGACAGGCAGAGTACGAGCAGTACTTC.

This clone was counted a few times. The V gene is TRBV27, the J gene TRBJ2-6, with no clear D. The germline V and J ends were trimmed by 2 bases and 0 bases, with 11 bases remaining between them. This CDR3 spans 17 amino acids. Germline CDR1 and CDR2: MNHEY and SMNVEV (reference sequence). As DNA, the CDR3 is TGTGCCAGCAGTTTACGCAGTCTGCACTCTGGGGCCAACGTCCTGACTTTC. Translated, it gives CASSLRSLHSGANVLTF.

The chain joins TRBV19 to TRBJ1-5, with D perhaps TRBD1 (6 bases). The V and J ends lost 7 bases and 0 bases respectively, with 16 bases between them. Germline V lookup: CDR1 LNHDA, CDR2 SQIVND (reference sequence). This CDR3 comprises 16 residues. CDR3 sequence (DNA): TGTGCCAGTACCGTCACGGGACAACCTAGCAATCAGCCCCAGCATTTT. It specifies CASTVTGQPSNQPQHF.

Only a few counts were recorded for this clone. The rearrangement uses TRBV3-1 (or the pseudogene TRBV3-2) and TRBJ1-4; D remains unclear. Germline V CDR1 and CDR2: LGHDT, YNNKEL (reference sequence). The CDR3 has 15 residues. Trimming removed 6 bases at V and 7 bases at J, with 18 bases between. The CDR3 protein is CASSRDSTVGEKLFF. The CDR3 DNA reads TGTGCCAGCAGTCGCGACTCGACCGTGGGTGAAAAACTGTTTTTT.